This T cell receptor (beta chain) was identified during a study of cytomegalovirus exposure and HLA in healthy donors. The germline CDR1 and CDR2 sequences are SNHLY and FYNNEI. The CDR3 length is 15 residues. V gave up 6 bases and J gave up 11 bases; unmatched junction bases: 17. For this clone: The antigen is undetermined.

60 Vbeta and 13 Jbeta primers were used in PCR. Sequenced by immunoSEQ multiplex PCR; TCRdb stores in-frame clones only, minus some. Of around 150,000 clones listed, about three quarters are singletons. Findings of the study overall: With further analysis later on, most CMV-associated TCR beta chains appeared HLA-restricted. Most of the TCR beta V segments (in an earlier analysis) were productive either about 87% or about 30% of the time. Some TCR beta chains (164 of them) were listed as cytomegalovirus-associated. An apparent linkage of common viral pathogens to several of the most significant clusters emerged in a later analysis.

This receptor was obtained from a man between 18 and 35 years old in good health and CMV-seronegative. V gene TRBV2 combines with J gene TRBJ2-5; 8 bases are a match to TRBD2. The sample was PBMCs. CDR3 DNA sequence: TGTGCCAGCAGGCTAAGGGTAGCGGGGACGGGGGAGCAGTACTTC. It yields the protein CASRLRVAGTGEQYF.